The rows below give T cell receptor beta chains drawn from one sample of a study of blood T cells in healthy people across ages. TCRdb independently ran MiXCR on the 5' RACE reads; one entry per CDR3 protein. The profile shows 920,000 or so distinct CDR3 sequences, around 43% of them singletons. The specimen sequenced was blood. The receptors here all came from a woman between 55 and 75 years old in good health. Each CDR3 is given with its conserved first and last residue. The D gene is left open where the match is weak. Some rows mark clone size as missing; the rest say once, few, many or name a class of expanded clone.

d_gene: TRBD2
abundance: few
j_gene: TRBJ2-7
v_gene: TRBV9
CDR3nt: TGTGCCAGCAGCGTAGGGGCGGGAGAAATCCCCTACGAGCAGTACTTC
CDR3aa: CASSVGAGEIPYEQYF

d_gene: TRBD1
abundance: NA
j_gene: TRBJ1-1
v_gene: TRBV5-1
CDR3nt: TGCGCCAGCAGCCGAGGGGACAGGGACCACACTGAAGCTTTCTTT
CDR3aa: CASSRGDRDHTEAFF

d_gene: NA
abundance: NA
j_gene: TRBJ2-1
v_gene: TRBV9
CDR3nt: TGTGCCAGCAGAAAAGGACCGAACAATGAGCAGTTCTTC
CDR3aa: CASRKGPNNEQFF

d_gene: NA
abundance: few
j_gene: TRBJ1-2
v_gene: TRBV6-5
CDR3nt: TGTGCCAGCAGTAATCTAGAGGGACTCTGGGACTATGGCTACACCTTC
CDR3aa: CASSNLEGLWDYGYTF

d_gene: TRBD2
abundance: NA
j_gene: TRBJ2-5
v_gene: TRBV9
CDR3nt: TGTGCCAGCAGCGTAGGAGGTGGCGGGAGGCCTGCTGGGGAGACCCAGTACTTC
CDR3aa: CASSVGGGGRPAGETQYF

d_gene: TRBD2
abundance: NA
j_gene: TRBJ2-2
v_gene: TRBV6-5
CDR3nt: TGTGCCAGCAGTTGGGACTACCCCACCGGGGAGCTGTTTTTT
CDR3aa: CASSWDYPTGELFF

d_gene: NA
abundance: few
j_gene: TRBJ2-5
v_gene: TRBV9
CDR3nt: TGTGCCAGCAGCGTAGCTACGGGGGCAGGGGAAGAGACCCAGTACTTC
CDR3aa: CASSVATGAGEETQYF

d_gene: TRBD2
abundance: few
j_gene: TRBJ2-1
v_gene: TRBV7-9
CDR3nt: TGTGCCAGCAAGCGGGGTGAGCAGTTCTTC
CDR3aa: CASKRGEQFF

d_gene: TRBD1
abundance: few
j_gene: TRBJ1-2
v_gene: TRBV7-9
CDR3nt: TGTGCCAGCAGCCCTACGGACAGGCCCTATGGCTACACCTTC
CDR3aa: CASSPTDRPYGYTF

d_gene: NA
abundance: NA
j_gene: TRBJ2-1
v_gene: TRBV12-3/TRBV12-4
CDR3nt: TGTGCCAGCAGTTTGGCTAGGTGGAATGAGCAGTTCTTC
CDR3aa: CASSLARWNEQFF

d_gene: NA
abundance: NA
j_gene: TRBJ2-3
v_gene: TRBV29-1
CDR3nt: TGCAGCGTTACCAGGGGCCCTAGCACAGATACGCAGTATTTT
CDR3aa: CSVTRGPSTDTQYF

d_gene: NA
abundance: once
j_gene: TRBJ2-7
v_gene: TRBV20-1
CDR3nt: TGCAGTGCTAAAGGGACCGGGCTCCCTTTTCAGTACTTC
CDR3aa: CSAKGTGLPFQYF

d_gene: NA
abundance: NA
j_gene: TRBJ2-7
v_gene: TRBV14
CDR3nt: TGTGCCAGCAGCCAGCAGGACGGGTACGAGCAGTACTTC
CDR3aa: CASSQQDGYEQYF

d_gene: NA
abundance: NA
j_gene: TRBJ2-1
v_gene: TRBV20-1
CDR3nt: TGCAGTGCTAGGAGGCGGGACTTCCCCTACAATGAGCAGTTCTTC
CDR3aa: CSARRRDFPYNEQFF

d_gene: NA
abundance: many
j_gene: TRBJ2-1
v_gene: TRBV2
CDR3nt: TGTGCCAGCAGCCCCGAAACCTACAATGAGCAGTTCTTC
CDR3aa: CASSPETYNEQFF

d_gene: TRBD2
abundance: NA
j_gene: TRBJ2-3
v_gene: TRBV12-3/TRBV12-4
CDR3nt: TGTGCCAGCAGTTTGCAAGCGGGGGTATCAGATACGCAGTATTTT
CDR3aa: CASSLQAGVSDTQYF

d_gene: NA
abundance: NA
j_gene: TRBJ2-7
v_gene: TRBV2
CDR3nt: TGTGCCAGCAGTGAAGGTTGGAGCGACTACAATGAGCAGTACTTC
CDR3aa: CASSEGWSDYNEQYF

d_gene: NA
abundance: NA
j_gene: TRBJ2-5
v_gene: TRBV2
CDR3nt: TGTGCCAGCAGTGGAGGACAAAGCCAAGAGACCCAGTACTTC
CDR3aa: CASSGGQSQETQYF

d_gene: TRBD2
abundance: NA
j_gene: TRBJ2-5
v_gene: TRBV12-3/TRBV12-4
CDR3nt: TGTGCCAGCAGTTTAGGGACTAGCGGGAGTACGGCCCAGTACTTC
CDR3aa: CASSLGTSGSTAQYF

d_gene: TRBD2
abundance: few
j_gene: TRBJ2-7
v_gene: TRBV5-1
CDR3nt: TGCGCCAGCAGCTTGGCCCTAGCGGGGGCCTACGAGCAGTACTTC
CDR3aa: CASSLALAGAYEQYF

d_gene: NA
abundance: NA
j_gene: TRBJ1-2
v_gene: TRBV3-1
CDR3nt: TGTGCCAGCAGCCCGACGACCCTGGCCTATGGCTACACCTTC
CDR3aa: CASSPTTLAYGYTF

d_gene: NA
abundance: NA
j_gene: TRBJ2-1
v_gene: TRBV24-1
CDR3nt: TGTGCCACCAGTGACGCGAGGGGCGATGAGCAGTTCTTC
CDR3aa: CATSDARGDEQFF

d_gene: TRBD2
abundance: few
j_gene: TRBJ2-7
v_gene: TRBV2
CDR3nt: TGTGCCAGCAGTGAGCTATCTGGACTAGCGGGAACCTACGAGCAGTACTTC
CDR3aa: CASSELSGLAGTYEQYF

d_gene: NA
abundance: many
j_gene: TRBJ2-6
v_gene: TRBV9
CDR3nt: TGTGCCAGCAGCAATACAGGCGGCTCTGGGGCCAACGTCCTGACTTTC
CDR3aa: CASSNTGGSGANVLTF

d_gene: NA
abundance: few
j_gene: TRBJ2-1
v_gene: TRBV14
CDR3nt: TGTGCCAGCAGCCCGCTCCGCGGCAGCTCCTACAATGAGCAGTTCTTC
CDR3aa: CASSPLRGSSYNEQFF

d_gene: TRBD1
abundance: few
j_gene: TRBJ1-2
v_gene: TRBV20-1
CDR3nt: TGCAGTGCTCCCCGGACAGGGCGGCTCGGGGGCTACACCTTC
CDR3aa: CSAPRTGRLGGYTF

d_gene: NA
abundance: NA
j_gene: TRBJ2-3
v_gene: TRBV11-2
CDR3nt: TGTGCCAGCAGCTTAGATAATGCAGGGAGGCCCACAGATACGCAGTATTTT
CDR3aa: CASSLDNAGRPTDTQYF

d_gene: NA
abundance: few
j_gene: TRBJ2-7
v_gene: TRBV7-9
CDR3nt: TGTGCCAGCAGCCTCGGGACTCGCGAGCAGTACTTC
CDR3aa: CASSLGTREQYF

d_gene: NA
abundance: NA
j_gene: TRBJ1-6
v_gene: TRBV5-6
CDR3nt: TGTGCCAGCAGCTTGCTGGCAGGGGCTGATTCACCCCTCCACTTT
CDR3aa: CASSLLAGADSPLHF

d_gene: NA
abundance: NA
j_gene: TRBJ2-5
v_gene: TRBV3-1
CDR3nt: TGTGCCAGCAGCCAAGGAGGTGGGGGGCGCATAGAGACCCAGTACTTC
CDR3aa: CASSQGGGGRIETQYF

d_gene: NA
abundance: few
j_gene: TRBJ2-5
v_gene: TRBV20-1
CDR3nt: TGCAGTGCTAGAGATTTCCGGCGTGGCGGAGAGACCCAGTACTTC
CDR3aa: CSARDFRRGGETQYF

d_gene: TRBD1
abundance: few
j_gene: TRBJ2-7
v_gene: TRBV29-1
CDR3nt: TGCAGCGTTGCTGACCCGGGACAGCGACACTACGAGCAGTACTTC
CDR3aa: CSVADPGQRHYEQYF

d_gene: NA
abundance: NA
j_gene: TRBJ1-4
v_gene: TRBV11-3
CDR3nt: TGTGCCAGCAGCATCGGGACGGGGAATGAAAAACTGTTTTTT
CDR3aa: CASSIGTGNEKLFF

d_gene: NA
abundance: few
j_gene: TRBJ2-1
v_gene: TRBV7-2
CDR3nt: TGTGCCAGCAGCTTAGTTGGGCGGGTGGGCAATGAGCAGTTCTTC
CDR3aa: CASSLVGRVGNEQFF

d_gene: NA
abundance: NA
j_gene: TRBJ2-1
v_gene: TRBV20-1
CDR3nt: TGCAGTGCTAGAGTCCAGACCCTCAATGAGCAGTTCTTC
CDR3aa: CSARVQTLNEQFF

d_gene: NA
abundance: few
j_gene: TRBJ1-4
v_gene: TRBV7-9
CDR3nt: TGTGCCAGCAGCGCATCCTTAGGCGATGAAAAACTGTTTTTT
CDR3aa: CASSASLGDEKLFF

d_gene: NA
abundance: NA
j_gene: TRBJ1-2
v_gene: TRBV10-2
CDR3nt: TGCGCCAGCACCAGGGGCCATAACTATGGCTACACCTTC
CDR3aa: CASTRGHNYGYTF

d_gene: TRBD2
abundance: few
j_gene: TRBJ2-7
v_gene: TRBV29-1
CDR3nt: TGCAGCGTTGAGCTAGCGGGAGAAAATGAATACGAGCAGTACTTC
CDR3aa: CSVELAGENEYEQYF

d_gene: TRBD2
abundance: NA
j_gene: TRBJ2-1
v_gene: TRBV15
CDR3nt: TGTGCCACCAGCTCCGAGCGGCCAACTAGCGGGAGGGGGGATGAGCAGTTCTTC
CDR3aa: CATSSERPTSGRGDEQFF

d_gene: TRBD2
abundance: few
j_gene: TRBJ2-7
v_gene: TRBV20-1
CDR3nt: TGCAGTGGAGTCTGGGAGGGTTTTGGAGACGAGCAGTACTTC
CDR3aa: CSGVWEGFGDEQYF

d_gene: NA
abundance: NA
j_gene: TRBJ2-7
v_gene: TRBV2
CDR3nt: TGTGCCAGCAGTCCCGAGCGAGACTCCATCAATGAGCAGTACTTC
CDR3aa: CASSPERDSINEQYF

d_gene: TRBD1
abundance: few
j_gene: TRBJ2-3
v_gene: TRBV29-1
CDR3nt: TGCAGCGCCGGACAGGGGGCTTGGACAGATACGCAGTATTTT
CDR3aa: CSAGQGAWTDTQYF

d_gene: NA
abundance: NA
j_gene: TRBJ2-7
v_gene: TRBV25-1
CDR3nt: TGTGCCAGCACTCCAGACACAGCCTACGAGCAGTACTTC
CDR3aa: CASTPDTAYEQYF

d_gene: NA
abundance: once
j_gene: TRBJ1-1
v_gene: TRBV6-6
CDR3nt: TGTGCCAGCAGTTCCCAACCCGGGACACAGAACACTGAAGCTTTCTTT
CDR3aa: CASSSQPGTQNTEAFF